The next 22 T cell receptor beta chains were all read from a single sample in a study of beta chain features in type 1 diabetes. Study findings and constraints: Shorter TCRB CDR3s, moderately but significantly so, were found in Type 1 diabetes patients in all four CD4+ subsets.

Expressed TCRB transcripts were sequenced because the entire RNA isolate underwent reverse transcription. Profiling relied on immunoSEQ multiplex PCR, and the TCRdb table lists in-frame clones only, not all of them. The sample holds around 250,000 clones; about 15% are singletons and the top ten take about 0.019%. Their target antigens are unknown. The sample taken for sequencing was naive CD4+ T cells from blood. These receptors all stem from a man aged 30 to 39 with type 1 diabetes.

The chain recombines TRBV7-9 with TRBJ2-7; weak D call: TRBD1 (5 bases). CDR3 size: 14 residues. The germline V and J ends were trimmed by 2 bases and 7 bases, with 15 bases remaining between them. CDR1 is SEHNR, CDR2 FQNEAQ, per germline (reference sequence). The CDR3 sequence: CASSLPVEQGEQYF. DNA for the CDR3: TGTGCCAGCAGCTTACCCGTAGAGCAGGGAGAGCAGTACTTC.

This clone was found once. The chain links TRBV4-2 to TRBJ2-1; 14 bases align to TRBD2. This CDR3 has 18 amino acids. The V segment lost 0 bases and the J segment 9 bases; nucleotides outside the gene matches: 10. Per germline, CDR1 LGHNA and CDR2 YNFKEQ. The CDR3 bases are TGTGCCAGCAGCCAAGATCCCGGGACTAGCGGGAGTAACATTGAGCAGTTCTTC. Its translation: CASSQDPGTSGSNIEQFF.

This clone was observed a few times. This chain connects TRBV18 to TRBJ2-7; the D gene is possibly TRBD1 (8 bases). CDR1 is KGHSH and CDR2 is LQKENI in the germline V gene. V lost 5 bases, J lost 3 bases, and 20 bases lay in between. This CDR3 contains 16 residues. The CDR3 DNA is TGTGCCAGCTCAGGATCGCGACAGGGGACTATCTACGAGCAGTACTTC. Protein: CASSGSRQGTIYEQYF. The complete variable domain, with remaining parts taken from reference TRBV18 and TRBJ2-7, reads NAGVMQNPRHLVRRRGQEARLRCSPMKGHSHVYWYRQLPEEGLKFMVYLQKENIIDESGMPKERFSAEFPKEGPSILRIQQVVRGDSAAYFCASSGSRQGTIYEQYFGPGTRLTVT.

The J gene is TRBJ2-1, the V gene TRBV2; D unclear. The CDR3 extends over 11 amino acids. The germline gives CDR1 SNHLY, CDR2 FYNNEI. Trimming shortened V by 3 bases and J by 8 bases, and 5 bases separated the two germline ends. The CDR3 nucleotides read TGTGCCAGCAGTGATTTCGATGAGCAGTTCTTC. It yields the protein CASSDFDEQFF. Complete variable domain (other parts from reference TRBV2 and TRBJ2-1): EPEVTQTPSHQVTQMGQEVILRCVPISNHLYFYWYRQILGQKVEFLVSFYNNEISEKSEIFDDQFSVERPDGSNFTLKIRSTKLEDSAMYFCASSDFDEQFFGPGTRLTVL.

This clone was counted only a few times. This chain links TRBV5-1 with TRBJ2-5; a weak D match, TRBD2 (5 bases). The CDR3 is 14 residues long. Germline CDR1 and CDR2: SGHRS and YFSETQ. V was clipped by 0 bases and J by 10 bases, with 16 bases between them. CDR3 nucleotides: TGCGCCAGCAGCTTGGATGTGACTCCCGCGGGCCAGTACTTC. It codes for CASSLDVTPAGQYF.

CDR3 region: CASSPKYGTDLATNEKLFF. In DNA form, the CDR3 reads TGTGCCAGCAGCCCGAAGTATGGGACAGACCTGGCAACTAATGAAAAACTGTTTTTT. The gene calls are TRBV7-8 and TRBJ1-4; 7 positions agree with TRBD1. The CDR3 is made up of 19 amino acids. The germline V gene has CDR1 SGHVS and CDR2 FQNEAQ. Trimming cost V 5 bases and J 0 bases; bases outside gene matches: 15. Supplemented by reference TRBV7-8 and TRBJ1-4, the full variable domain reads GAGVSQSPRYKVAKRGQDVALRCDPISGHVSLFWYQQALGQGPEFLTYFQNEAQLDKSGLPSDRFFAERPEGSVSTLKIQRTQQEDSAVYLCASSPKYGTDLATNEKLFFGSGTQLSVL.

This chain joins TRBV5-1 and TRBJ1-1; D not certain. The CDR3 is 15 residues long. Trimming cost V 0 bases and J 1 base, with 10 bases left between them. The germline CDR1 and CDR2 sequences are SGHRS and YFSETQ. The CDR3: CASSLGRSGNTEAFF. CDR3 in DNA: TGCGCCAGCAGCTTGGGACGATCGGGGAACACTGAAGCTTTCTTT.

This clone was counted between two and nine times. V is TRBV2 and J is TRBJ2-7; D is ambiguous. Looked up from germline, CDR1 is SNHLY and CDR2 is FYNNEI. The CDR3 extends over 15 amino acids. V was trimmed by 7 bases and J by 0 bases, leaving 16 bases between them. The CDR3 DNA sequence: TGTGCCAGCACCCGGCGGCTCCAAAGCTCCTACGAGCAGTACTTC. It yields the protein CASTRRLQSSYEQYF. The variable domain in full, with the rest retrieved from reference TRBV2 and TRBJ2-7, is EPEVTQTPSHQVTQMGQEVILRCVPISNHLYFYWYRQILGQKVEFLVSFYNNEISEKSEIFDDQFSVERPDGSNFTLKIRSTKLEDSAMYFCASTRRLQSSYEQYFGPGTRLTVT.

V is TRBV5-6 and J is TRBJ2-1; a weak D match, TRBD1 (7 bases). The CDR3 has 13 residues. V lost 4 bases to trimming and J lost 8 bases, with 13 bases between them. Per germline, CDR1 SGHDT and CDR2 YYEEEE. The CDR3 loop is CASSGGQRDEQFF. The CDR3 DNA reads as TGTGCCAGCAGCGGGGGACAGCGGGATGAGCAGTTCTTC.

The chain links TRBV7-6 to TRBJ1-5; 7 bases match TRBD1. CDR1 is SGHVS, CDR2 FNYEAQ, per germline. Trimming at V came to 1 base and at J to 6 bases, leaving 3 bases not matched to a gene. This CDR3 has 14 amino acids. The CDR3 bases are TGTGCCAGCAGCTTAGGGACAGGAGCTCAGCCCCAGCATTTT. Amino acid sequence: CASSLGTGAQPQHF.

The chain links TRBV5-4 to TRBJ2-3; 10 bases line up with TRBD2. This CDR3 spans 17 amino acids. CDR1 SGHNT and CDR2 YYREEE come from the germline V gene (reference sequence). With 4 bases clipped from V and 5 bases from J, the junction kept 13 bases outside the gene matches. The CDR3 protein is CASSPVAGGRPGDTQYF. For the CDR3, the DNA is TGTGCCAGCAGCCCGGTAGCGGGGGGCCGTCCCGGAGATACGCAGTATTTT.

The V gene is TRBV9, the J gene TRBJ2-1, with D possibly matching TRBD2 (6 bases). This CDR3 has 15 amino acids. Germline V gene sequence: CDR1 SGDLS, CDR2 YYNGEE. V was pared by 4 bases and J by 9 bases, with 20 bases between. CDR3 amino acids: CASSSPPAGSGEQFF. The DNA of the CDR3 is TGTGCCAGCAGCTCCCCCCCGGCGGGGTCGGGTGAGCAGTTCTTC.

This clone occurred a few times. The CDR3 spells CAISEMGHEQYF. The CDR3 bases are TGTGCCATCAGTGAAATGGGGCACGAGCAGTACTTC. The chain is built from TRBV10-3 and TRBJ2-7; D perhaps matches TRBD1 (5 bases). This CDR3 spans 12 amino acids. Per germline, CDR1 ENHRY and CDR2 SYGVKD. Trimming left V 3 bases short and J 5 bases short, with 8 bases between.

This clone was picked up a small number of times. V is TRBV13 and J is TRBJ1-1; TRBD1 matches 11 bases. Trimming took 6 bases from V and 1 from J; bases not matched to a gene: 7. Germline-derived CDR1 and CDR2 are PRHDT and FYEKMQ (reference sequence). This CDR3 comprises 16 residues. CDR3: CASRPRTGGTNTEAFF. For the CDR3, the DNA is TGTGCCAGCAGACCCCGGACAGGGGGCACGAACACTGAAGCTTTCTTT.

The table lists this clone with a few counts. This CDR3 is CATWGDTLYGYTF. DNA of the CDR3: TGTGCCACCTGGGGGGATACTCTCTATGGCTACACCTTC. The V and J genes are TRBV10-3 and TRBJ1-2; possibly TRBD1 for D (5 bases). Per germline, CDR1 ENHRY and CDR2 SYGVKD. Between the trimmed V and J ends, which lost 10 bases and 4 bases, there was a span of 16 bases. This CDR3 region has 13 residues.

This clone was counted between two and nine times. The CDR3 region is CSVSGRTNTEAFF. CDR3 in DNA: TGCAGCGTGAGCGGTCGGACGAACACTGAAGCTTTCTTT. The chain is built from TRBV29-1 and TRBJ1-1; no firm D call. The V end lost 6 bases, the J end lost 1 base, and 12 bases lay between the germline ends. Germline V CDR1 and CDR2: SQVTM, ANQGSEA. The CDR3 contains 13 residues.

This clone occurred a few times. This chain links TRBV7-6 with TRBJ2-7, with TRBD2 matching 10 bases. Germline V gene data show CDR1 as SGHVS and CDR2 as FNYEAQ. The junction had 7 bases not matched to a gene; V was cut back by 5 bases and J by 6 bases. This CDR3 has 14 residues. The CDR3 nucleotides read TGTGCCAGCAGCGCGACTAGCGGGTTAGGCGAGCAGTACTTC. Its translation: CASSATSGLGEQYF.

V gene TRBV5-6 combines with J gene TRBJ2-1; perhaps TRBD1 as D (6 bases). Trimming pared 1 base from V and 9 bases from J, leaving 11 bases between. This CDR3 contains 13 residues. CDR1 and CDR2 from the germline V gene are SGHDT and YYEEEE. In nucleotides, the CDR3 is TGTGCCAGCAGCTTGACAGGGTCGGGTGAGCAGTTCTTC. It encodes CASSLTGSGEQFF.

Only a few counts were recorded for this clone. The rearrangement joins TRBV11-2 to TRBJ2-3; 8 bases are a match to TRBD1. CDR1 and CDR2 from the germline V gene are SGHAT and FQNNGV. This CDR3 region has 14 residues. The J segment lost 4 bases and the V segment lost 3 bases, leaving 3 bases of the junction unmatched. CDR3 DNA sequence: TGTGCCAGCAGCTTCAGACAGGGGCCAGATACGCAGTATTTT. Its translation: CASSFRQGPDTQYF.

This clone was seen more than once but under ten times. The rearrangement uses TRBV11-2 and TRBJ2-5; 8 bases fit TRBD2. This CDR3 comprises 16 residues. Trimming removed 5 bases from V and 7 bases from J; junction bases left unmatched: 15. Germline V gene data show CDR1 as SGHAT and CDR2 as FQNNGV. CDR3 in DNA: TGTGCCAGCAGCCGACTAGCGAATCGTCAAAGGGTGACCCAGTACTTC. It is translated as CASSRLANRQRVTQYF.

The CDR3 DNA sequence: TGTGCCAGCAGCTTATCTGCTAGCGGGAAGAGAGATACGCAGTATTTT. It yields the protein CASSLSASGKRDTQYF. The rearrangement links TRBV7-2 to TRBJ2-3; 9 bases match TRBD2. The germline CDR1 and CDR2 sequences are SGHTA and FQGNSA. The CDR3 is 16 residues long. The V segment lost 2 bases and the J segment 5 bases; nucleotides outside the gene matches: 8. The full variable domain, in which reference TRBV7-2 and TRBJ2-3 provide the parts outside the CDR3, is GAGVSQSPSNKVTEKGKDVELRCDPISGHTALYWYRQSLGQGLEFLIYFQGNSAPDKSGLPSDRFSAERTGGSVSTLTIQRTQQEDSAVYLCASSLSASGKRDTQYFGPGTRLTVL.

This clone was seen a few times. V is TRBV6-1 and J is TRBJ1-5; 10 bases align to TRBD1. The CDR3 totals 14 residues. CDR1 MNHNS and CDR2 SASEGT come from the germline V gene. Germline trimming cut 6 bases from V and 6 bases from J; bases unmatched to any gene: 5. The chain's CDR3 is CASRGGQGSQPQHF. The DNA of the CDR3 is TGTGCCAGCAGAGGGGGACAGGGGAGTCAGCCCCAGCATTTT.